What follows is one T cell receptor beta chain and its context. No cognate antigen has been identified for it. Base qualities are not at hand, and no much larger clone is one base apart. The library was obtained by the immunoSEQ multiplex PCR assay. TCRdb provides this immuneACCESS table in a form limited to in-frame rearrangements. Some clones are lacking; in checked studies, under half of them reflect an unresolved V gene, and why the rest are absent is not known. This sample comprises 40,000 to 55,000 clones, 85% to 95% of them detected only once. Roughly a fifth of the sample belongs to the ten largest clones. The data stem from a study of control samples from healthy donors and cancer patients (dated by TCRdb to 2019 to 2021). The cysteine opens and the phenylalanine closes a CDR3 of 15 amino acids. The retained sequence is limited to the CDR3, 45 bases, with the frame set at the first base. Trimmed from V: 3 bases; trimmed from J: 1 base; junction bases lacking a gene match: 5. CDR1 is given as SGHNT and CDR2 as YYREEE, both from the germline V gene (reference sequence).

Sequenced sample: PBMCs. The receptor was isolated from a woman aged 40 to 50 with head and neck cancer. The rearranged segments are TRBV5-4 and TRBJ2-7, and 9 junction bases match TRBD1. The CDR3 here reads CASSSGQGSSYEQYF. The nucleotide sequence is TGTGCCAGCAGCTCGGGACAGGGATCTTCCTACGAGCAGTACTTC.